These 10 T cell receptor beta chains share one sample of origin, sequenced in a study of blood T cell repertoires in COVID-19. Clones were sequenced by immunoSEQ multiplex PCR, and TCRdb holds only the in-frame ones, with some missing. The sample carries 110,000 to 150,000 clones, 80% to 85% recorded once. The sequenced sample was peripheral blood. Source of these receptors: an elderly woman with acute or convalescent COVID-19.

V and J are TRBV18 and TRBJ1-1, with 9 bases matching TRBD1. Trimming at V came to 6 bases and at J to 5 bases, leaving 10 bases not matched to a gene. Germline CDR1 is KGHSH and CDR2 is LQKENI. The CDR3 is made up of 15 amino acids. This CDR3 reads CASSPAYRGPTEAFF. The CDR3 DNA is TGTGCCAGCTCGCCCGCCTACAGGGGGCCTACTGAAGCTTTCTTT.

J is TRBJ1-5 and V is TRBV4-1; D perhaps matches TRBD1 (5 bases). The CDR3 has 16 residues. Looked up from germline, CDR1 is MGHRA and CDR2 is YSYEKL. V was cut by 0 bases and J by 0 bases, with 9 bases left in between. CDR3 region: CASSQEEGYSNQPQHF. For the CDR3, the DNA is TGCGCCAGCAGCCAAGAGGAGGGGTATAGCAATCAGCCCCAGCATTTT.

V usage is TRBV6-1 and J usage is TRBJ2-3; 7 nucleotides line up with TRBD1. V lost 2 bases, J lost 5 bases, and 7 bases stayed unmatched. The CDR3 has 15 amino acids. From germline, CDR1 is MNHNS and CDR2 SASEGT. The CDR3 nucleotides read TGTGCCAGCAGTGAACTCGACAGGGCGGTAGATACGCAGTATTTT. This translates into CASSELDRAVDTQYF.

V and J are TRBV2 and TRBJ2-3, with 9 bases identical to TRBD1. Germline-derived CDR1 and CDR2 are SNHLY and FYNNEI. V shed 6 bases, J shed 1 base, and the junction held 2 bases outside the gene matches. The CDR3 runs to 14 residues. The CDR3 region has the DNA TGTGCCAGCAGCCGGGACAGGGGCACAGATACGCAGTATTTT. Encoded protein: CASSRDRGTDTQYF. Full variable domain (missing parts from reference TRBV2 and TRBJ2-3): EPEVTQTPSHQVTQMGQEVILRCVPISNHLYFYWYRQILGQKVEFLVSFYNNEISEKSEIFDDQFSVERPDGSNFTLKIRSTKLEDSAMYFCASSRDRGTDTQYFGPGTRLTVL.

This chain joins TRBV28 and TRBJ2-3; possibly TRBD2 for D (6 bases). Trimming removed 9 bases at V and 6 bases at J, with 7 bases between. The CDR3 sequence is 10 residues long. Germline V lookup: CDR1 MDHEN, CDR2 SYDVKM. The CDR3 coding sequence is TGTGCCAGTGGGGGGGATACGCAGTATTTT. It translates to CASGGDTQYF.

The V gene is TRBV19, the J gene TRBJ2-6, with TRBD2 as a possible D gene (5 bases). The germline V gene encodes CDR1 LNHDA and CDR2 SQIVND (reference sequence). V lost 2 bases to trimming and J lost 1 base, with 12 bases between them. The CDR3 is 17 residues long. The CDR3 is CASSIIGVFSGANVLTF. The CDR3 bases are TGTGCCAGTAGTATAATCGGGGTATTTTCTGGGGCCAACGTCCTGACTTTC.

CDR3 coding DNA: TGTGCCATCACCCCCGGACAGGGAAGACAAGTTTCGGGCTACACCTTC. The encoded protein is CAITPGQGRQVSGYTF. The V call is TRBV10-3, the J call TRBJ1-2; TRBD1 matches 8 bases. The junction had 18 bases not matched to a gene; V was cut back by 7 bases and J by 8 bases. The CDR3 runs to 16 residues. Germline values: CDR1 ENHRY, CDR2 SYGVKD.

This sequence joins TRBV11-3 and TRBJ2-2; D is uncertain. There are 12 residues in the CDR3. Deletions cut 4 bases from V and 5 bases from J, with 5 bases between. Looked up from germline, CDR1 is SGHNT and CDR2 is YENEEA. This CDR3 reads CASSSPTGELFF. Written as DNA, the CDR3 is TGTGCCAGCAGCTCCCCGACCGGGGAGCTGTTTTTT.

The V and J genes are TRBV2 and TRBJ2-7; 9 nucleotides align to TRBD1. CDR1 and CDR2 (germline): SNHLY, FYNNEI. V lost 7 bases to trimming and J lost 4 bases; unmatched junction nucleotides: 8. The CDR3 runs to 14 residues. For the CDR3, the DNA is TGTGCCAGCACCCCGGGACAGGGAATTTACGAGCAGTACTTC. It codes for CASTPGQGIYEQYF.

The rearrangement uses TRBV3-1 (or the pseudogene TRBV3-2) and TRBJ2-5; 9 nucleotides line up with TRBD2. CDR1 is LGHDT and CDR2 is YNNKEL in the germline V gene (reference sequence). The CDR3 is made up of 15 amino acids. V lost 0 bases, J lost 7 bases, and 6 bases stayed unmatched. CDR3 nucleotide sequence: TGTGCCAGCAGCCAAGAGCGGGGGGGCGGCGGGACCCAGTACTTC. It encodes CASSQERGGGGTQYF.